The present TCR beta chain was sequenced within a study of blood T cell repertoires in COVID-19. Study in general: Collection of acute and convalescent COVID-19 samples took place in the United States, Italy and Spain. The cDNA or gDNA used as material had been derived from T cells, B-cell-depleted T cells, or PBMCs.

The data were produced by immunoSEQ multiplex PCR, yet TCRdb's version contains in-frame clones alone and is incomplete. The table lists more than 85,000 clones, approximately 81% of them singletons, with around 25% in the top ten. This CDR3 has 16 amino acids. This sequence originates from a man aged 80 or over with active or convalescent COVID-19. The sequenced material came from peripheral blood. The J gene is TRBJ1-3, the V gene TRBV21-1; the table assigns TRBD1, which was not confirmed against the DNA. TRBV21-1 is a known pseudogene. The CDR3 DNA reads TGTGCCAGCAGCAAAGGCGTCAGGGGACCTGGAAACACCATATATTTT. It specifies CASSKGVRGPGNTIYF.